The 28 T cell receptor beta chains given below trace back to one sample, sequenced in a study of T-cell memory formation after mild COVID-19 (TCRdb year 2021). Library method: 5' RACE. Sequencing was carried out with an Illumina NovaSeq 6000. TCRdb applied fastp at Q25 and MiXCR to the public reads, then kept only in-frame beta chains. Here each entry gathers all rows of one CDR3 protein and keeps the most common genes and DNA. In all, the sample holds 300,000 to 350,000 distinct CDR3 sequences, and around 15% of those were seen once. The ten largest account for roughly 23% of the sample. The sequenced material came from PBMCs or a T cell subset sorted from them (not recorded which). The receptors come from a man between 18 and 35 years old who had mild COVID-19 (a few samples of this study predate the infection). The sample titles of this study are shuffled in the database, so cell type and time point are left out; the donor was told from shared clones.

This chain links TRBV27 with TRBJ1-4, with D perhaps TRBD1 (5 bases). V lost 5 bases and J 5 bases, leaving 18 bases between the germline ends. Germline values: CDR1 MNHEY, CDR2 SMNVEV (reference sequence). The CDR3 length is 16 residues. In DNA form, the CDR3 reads TGTGCCAGCAGTACCGAACCGGGACGACTAAATGAAAAACTGTTTTTT. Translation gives CASSTEPGRLNEKLFF.

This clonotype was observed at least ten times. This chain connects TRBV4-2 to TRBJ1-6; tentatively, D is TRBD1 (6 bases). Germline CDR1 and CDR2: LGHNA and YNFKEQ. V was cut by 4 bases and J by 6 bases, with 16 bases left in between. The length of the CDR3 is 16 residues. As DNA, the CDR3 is TGTGCCAGCAGCCCCGATATCCAGGGGCGTAATTCACCCCTCCACTTT. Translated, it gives CASSPDIQGRNSPLHF.

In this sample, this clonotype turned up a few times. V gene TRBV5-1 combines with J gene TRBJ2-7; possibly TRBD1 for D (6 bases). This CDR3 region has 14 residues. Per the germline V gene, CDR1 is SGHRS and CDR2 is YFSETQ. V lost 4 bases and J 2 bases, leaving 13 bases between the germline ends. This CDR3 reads CASSENGQTYEQYV. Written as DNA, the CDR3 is TGCGCCAGCAGCGAAAACGGACAGACCTACGAGCAGTACGTC.

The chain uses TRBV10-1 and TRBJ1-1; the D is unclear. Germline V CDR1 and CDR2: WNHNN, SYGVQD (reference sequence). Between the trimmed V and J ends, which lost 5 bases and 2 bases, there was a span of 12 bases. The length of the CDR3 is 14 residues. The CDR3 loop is CASSPSWGNTEAFF. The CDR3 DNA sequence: TGCGCCAGCAGTCCCTCATGGGGAAACACTGAAGCTTTCTTT.

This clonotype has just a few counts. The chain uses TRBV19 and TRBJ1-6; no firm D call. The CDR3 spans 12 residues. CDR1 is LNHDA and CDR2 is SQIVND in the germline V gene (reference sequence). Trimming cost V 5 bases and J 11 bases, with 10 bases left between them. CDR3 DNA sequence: TGTGCCAGTAGTGCCGGAGTGACACCCCTCCACTTT. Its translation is CASSAGVTPLHF.

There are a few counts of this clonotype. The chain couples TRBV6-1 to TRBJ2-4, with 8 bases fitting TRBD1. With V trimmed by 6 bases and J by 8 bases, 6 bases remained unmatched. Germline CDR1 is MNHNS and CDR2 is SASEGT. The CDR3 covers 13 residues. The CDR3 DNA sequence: TGTGCCAGCAGGGACAGGGAGCCGGACATTCAGTACTTC. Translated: CASRDREPDIQYF.

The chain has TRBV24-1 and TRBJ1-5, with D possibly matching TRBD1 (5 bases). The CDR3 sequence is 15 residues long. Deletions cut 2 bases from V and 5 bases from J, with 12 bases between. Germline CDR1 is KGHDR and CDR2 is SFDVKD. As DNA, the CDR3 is TGTGCCACCAGTGATTCGACGGCGGGGGATCAGCCCCAGCATTTT. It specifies CATSDSTAGDQPQHF.

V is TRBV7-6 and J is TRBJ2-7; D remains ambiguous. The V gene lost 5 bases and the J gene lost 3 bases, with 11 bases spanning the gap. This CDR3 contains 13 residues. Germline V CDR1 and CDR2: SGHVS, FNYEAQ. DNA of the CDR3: TGTGCCAGCAGCCGGGCTGGGGACTACGAGCAGTACTTC. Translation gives CASSRAGDYEQYF.

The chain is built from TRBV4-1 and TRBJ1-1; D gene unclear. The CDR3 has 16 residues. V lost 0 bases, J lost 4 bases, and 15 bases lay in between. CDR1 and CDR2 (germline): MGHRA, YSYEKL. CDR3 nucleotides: TGCGCCAGCAGCCAAGATCGTAGGGAGGTTCGCACTGAAGCTTTCTTT. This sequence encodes CASSQDRREVRTEAFF.

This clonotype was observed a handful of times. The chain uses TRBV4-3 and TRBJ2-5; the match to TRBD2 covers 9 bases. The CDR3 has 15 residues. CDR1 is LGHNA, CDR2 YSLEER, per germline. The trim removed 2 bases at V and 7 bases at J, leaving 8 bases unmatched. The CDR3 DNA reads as TGCGCCAGCAGCCAACGGTCTAGCGGGGACGGGACCCAGTACTTC. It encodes CASSQRSSGDGTQYF.

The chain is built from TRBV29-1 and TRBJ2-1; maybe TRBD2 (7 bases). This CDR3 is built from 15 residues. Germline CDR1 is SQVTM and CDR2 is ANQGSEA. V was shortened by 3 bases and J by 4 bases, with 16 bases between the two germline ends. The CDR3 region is CSVDYRGGLYNEQFF. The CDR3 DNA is TGCAGCGTTGATTATAGGGGGGGTCTTTACAATGAGCAGTTCTTC.

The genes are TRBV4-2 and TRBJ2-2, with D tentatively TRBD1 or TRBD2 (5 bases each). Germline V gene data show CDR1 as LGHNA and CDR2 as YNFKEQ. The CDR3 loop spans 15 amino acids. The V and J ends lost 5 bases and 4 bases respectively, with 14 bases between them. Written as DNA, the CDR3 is TGTGCCAGCAGCTATAGGACTGGGACCACCGGGGAGCTGTTTTTT. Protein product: CASSYRTGTTGELFF.

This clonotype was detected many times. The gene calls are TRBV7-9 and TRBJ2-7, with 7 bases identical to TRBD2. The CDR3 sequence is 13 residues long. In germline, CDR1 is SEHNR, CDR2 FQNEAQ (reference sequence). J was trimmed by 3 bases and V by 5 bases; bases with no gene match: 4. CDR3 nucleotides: TGTGCCAGCAGCCTGCGGGAGAACTACGAGCAGTACGTC. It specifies CASSLRENYEQYV.

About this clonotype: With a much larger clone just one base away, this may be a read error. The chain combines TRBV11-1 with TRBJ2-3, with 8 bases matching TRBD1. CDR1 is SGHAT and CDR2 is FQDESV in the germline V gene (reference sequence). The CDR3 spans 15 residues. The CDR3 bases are TGTGACAGCAGCTTACCCAGGGGGCTTGGGGATACGCAGTATTTT. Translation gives CDSSLPRGLGDTQYF.

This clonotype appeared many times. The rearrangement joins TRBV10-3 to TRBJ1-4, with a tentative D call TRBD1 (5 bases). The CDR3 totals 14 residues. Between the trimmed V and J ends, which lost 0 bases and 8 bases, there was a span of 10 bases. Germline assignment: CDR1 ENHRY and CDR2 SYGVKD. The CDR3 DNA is TGTGCCATCAGTGAGTCTGGAGGGGAGGAAAAACTGTTTTTT. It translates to CAISESGGEEKLFF.

CDR3 in DNA: TGTGCCAGCAGAGAAAGCTTGATAGCCAAAAACATTCAGTACTTC. This encodes CASRESLIAKNIQYF. The rearrangement uses TRBV6-5 and TRBJ2-4, with unresolved D. V was pared by 6 bases and J by 0 bases, with 12 bases between. This CDR3 contains 15 residues. Looked up from germline, CDR1 is MNHEY and CDR2 is SVGAGI.

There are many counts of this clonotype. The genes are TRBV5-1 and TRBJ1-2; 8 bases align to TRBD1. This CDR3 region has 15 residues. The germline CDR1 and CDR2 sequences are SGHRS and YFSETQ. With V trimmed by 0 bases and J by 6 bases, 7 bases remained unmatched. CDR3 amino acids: CASSLAWTGSNGYTF. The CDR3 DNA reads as TGCGCCAGCAGCTTGGCTTGGACAGGGAGTAATGGCTACACCTTC.

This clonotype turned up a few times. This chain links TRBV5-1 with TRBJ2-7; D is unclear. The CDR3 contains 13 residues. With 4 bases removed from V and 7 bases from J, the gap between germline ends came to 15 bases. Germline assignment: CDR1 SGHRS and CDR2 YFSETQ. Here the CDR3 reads CASSADSAREQYF. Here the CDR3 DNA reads TGCGCCAGCAGCGCCGACTCCGCTCGAGAGCAGTACTTC.

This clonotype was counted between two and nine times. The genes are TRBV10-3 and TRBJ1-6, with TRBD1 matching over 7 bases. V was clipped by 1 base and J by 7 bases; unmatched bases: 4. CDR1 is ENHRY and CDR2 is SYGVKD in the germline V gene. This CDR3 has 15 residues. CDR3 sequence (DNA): TGTGCCATCAGTGAGTTACCGGGACAGAATTCACCCCTCCACTTT. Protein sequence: CAISELPGQNSPLHF.

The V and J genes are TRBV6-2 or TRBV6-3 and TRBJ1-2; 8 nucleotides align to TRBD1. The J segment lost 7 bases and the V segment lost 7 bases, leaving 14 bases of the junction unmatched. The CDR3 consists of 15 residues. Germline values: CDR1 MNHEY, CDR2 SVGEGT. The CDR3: CASTSRQGRLSGYTF. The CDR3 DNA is TGTGCCAGCACCTCCCGACAGGGGCGGCTTTCTGGCTACACCTTC.

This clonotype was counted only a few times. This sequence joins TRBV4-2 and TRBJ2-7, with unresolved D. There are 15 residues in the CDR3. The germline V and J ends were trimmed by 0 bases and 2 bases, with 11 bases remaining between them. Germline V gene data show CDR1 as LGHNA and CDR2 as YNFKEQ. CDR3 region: CASSQESVTTYEQYF. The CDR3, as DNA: TGTGCCAGCAGCCAAGAATCAGTTACCACCTACGAGCAGTACTTC.

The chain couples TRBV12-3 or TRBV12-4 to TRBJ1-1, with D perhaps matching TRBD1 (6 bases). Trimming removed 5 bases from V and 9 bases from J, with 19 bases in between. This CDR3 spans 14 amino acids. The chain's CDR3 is CASSPQGPPLKAFF. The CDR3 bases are TGTGCCAGCAGTCCACAGGGTCCTCCGCTGAAAGCTTTCTTT.

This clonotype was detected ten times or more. CDR3 DNA sequence: TGCGCCAGCAGCCAGCGGCAACCGCGGAATGAAAAACTGTTTTTT. Its protein product is CASSQRQPRNEKLFF. The V gene is TRBV4-1, the J gene TRBJ1-4, with D hard to call. Trimming removed 3 bases at V and 5 bases at J, with 13 bases between. Germline V gene sequence: CDR1 MGHRA, CDR2 YSYEKL. The CDR3 extends over 15 amino acids.

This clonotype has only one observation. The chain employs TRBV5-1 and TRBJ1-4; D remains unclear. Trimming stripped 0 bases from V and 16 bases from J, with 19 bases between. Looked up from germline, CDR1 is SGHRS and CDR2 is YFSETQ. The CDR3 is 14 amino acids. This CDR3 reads CASSLGNNNAPWFF. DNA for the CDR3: TGCGCCAGCAGCTTGGGCAACAACAATGCCCCCTGGTTTTTT.

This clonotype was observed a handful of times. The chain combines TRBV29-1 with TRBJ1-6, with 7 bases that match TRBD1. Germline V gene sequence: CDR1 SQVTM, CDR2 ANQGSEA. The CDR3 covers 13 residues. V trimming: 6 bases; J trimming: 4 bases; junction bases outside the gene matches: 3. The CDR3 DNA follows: TGCAGCGTCCGGGACAGTTATAATTCACCCCTCCACTTT. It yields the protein CSVRDSYNSPLHF.

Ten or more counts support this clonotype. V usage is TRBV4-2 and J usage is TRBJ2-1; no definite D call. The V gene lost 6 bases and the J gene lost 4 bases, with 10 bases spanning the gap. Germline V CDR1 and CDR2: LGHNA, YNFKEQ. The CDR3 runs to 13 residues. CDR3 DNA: TGTGCCAGCAGACTCGATACATACAATGAGCAGTTCTTC. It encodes CASRLDTYNEQFF.

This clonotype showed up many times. As DNA, the CDR3 is TGTGCCAGCAGCCCTAAGATCCGGACAGCGGGAAACACCATATATTTT. Its translation: CASSPKIRTAGNTIYF. This sequence joins TRBV7-9 and TRBJ1-3, with D perhaps matching TRBD1 (6 bases). The germline CDR1 and CDR2 sequences are SEHNR and FQNEAQ (reference sequence). Trimming shortened V by 5 bases and J by 4 bases, and 18 bases separated the two germline ends. The CDR3 covers 16 residues. Full variable domain (outside the CDR3, taken from reference TRBV7-9 and TRBJ1-3): DTGVSQNPRHKITKRGQNVTFRCDPISEHNRLYWYRQTLGQGPEFLTYFQNEAQLEKSRLLSDRFSAERPKGSFSTLEIQRTEQGDSAMYLCASSPKIRTAGNTIYFGEGSWLTVV.

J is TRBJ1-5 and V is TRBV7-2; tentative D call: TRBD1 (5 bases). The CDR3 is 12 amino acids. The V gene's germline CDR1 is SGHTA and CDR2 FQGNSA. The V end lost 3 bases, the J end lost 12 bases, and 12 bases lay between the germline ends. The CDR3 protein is CASSLDQGLQHF. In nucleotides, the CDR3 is TGTGCCAGCAGCTTGGATCAGGGACTCCAGCATTTT.